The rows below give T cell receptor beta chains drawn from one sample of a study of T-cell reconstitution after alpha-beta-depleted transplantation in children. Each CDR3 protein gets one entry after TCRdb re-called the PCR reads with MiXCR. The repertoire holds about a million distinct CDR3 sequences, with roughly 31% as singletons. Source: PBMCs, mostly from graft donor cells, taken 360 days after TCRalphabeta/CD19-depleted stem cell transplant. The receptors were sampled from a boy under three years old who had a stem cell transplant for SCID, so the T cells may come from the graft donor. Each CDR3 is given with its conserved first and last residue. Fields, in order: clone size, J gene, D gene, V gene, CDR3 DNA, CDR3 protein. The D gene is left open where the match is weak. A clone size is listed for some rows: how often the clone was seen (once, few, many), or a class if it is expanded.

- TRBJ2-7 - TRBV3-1 TGTGCCAGCAGCCAAGACAGGAATCCCTACGAGCAGTACTTC CASSQDRNPYEQYF
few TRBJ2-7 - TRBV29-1 TGCAGCGTTTTAACGGCCTACGAGCAGTACTTC CSVLTAYEQYF
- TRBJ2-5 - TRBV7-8 TGTGCCAGCAGTCTAGAACAAACGGGGCGAGTGACCCAGTACTTC CASSLEQTGRVTQYF
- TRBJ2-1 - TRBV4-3 TGCGCCAGCAGCCAAATTTTAGGGGCTGAGCAGTTCTTC CASSQILGAEQFF
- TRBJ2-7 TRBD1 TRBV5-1 TGCGCCAGCAGACCAGGACAGGGAGGAACCTACGAGCAGTACTTC CASRPGQGGTYEQYF
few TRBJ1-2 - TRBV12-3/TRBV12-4 TGTGCCAGCAGTTTTGGGAGAACAGGGAATGGCTACACCTTC CASSFGRTGNGYTF
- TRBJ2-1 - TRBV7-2 TGTGCCAGCAGCTTAGGCTATACAAGAATGGGAAATGAGCAGTTCTTC CASSLGYTRMGNEQFF
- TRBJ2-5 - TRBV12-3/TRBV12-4 TGTGCCAGCAAAAAGGGGGGAACCCAAGAGACCCAGTACTTC CASKKGGTQETQYF
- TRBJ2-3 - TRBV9 TGTGCCAGCAGCAGAGGGACTTCGCCTAGCACAGATACGCAGTATTTT CASSRGTSPSTDTQYF
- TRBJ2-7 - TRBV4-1 TGCGCCAGCAGCCAAACCCTGACTAGGGACGAGCAGTACTTC CASSQTLTRDEQYF
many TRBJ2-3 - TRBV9 TGTGCCAGCAGCGTAGCCACCACCGATACGCAGTATTTT CASSVATTDTQYF
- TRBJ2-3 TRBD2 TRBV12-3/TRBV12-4 TGTGCCAGCAGTTTAAGCGGGAAGCGGGGGGGAACCACAGATACGCAGTATTTT CASSLSGKRGGTTDTQYF
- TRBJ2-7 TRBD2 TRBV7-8 TGTGCCAGCAGCTTTGTCCGGGGGGACCTTTCCTACGAGCAGTACTTC CASSFVRGDLSYEQYF
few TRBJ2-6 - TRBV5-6 TGTGCCAGCAGCCAGTCCGGCGTCCTGACTTTC CASSQSGVLTF
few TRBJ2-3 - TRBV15 TGTGCCACCAGCCTAACGCCGGGACGCTCCTCGACTATTACTAGCACAGATACGCAGTATTTT CATSLTPGRSSTITSTDTQYF
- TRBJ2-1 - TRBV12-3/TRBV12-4 TGTGCCAGCAGTTTAGGGAGGGGACTGCCGTGGAATGAGCAGTTCTTC CASSLGRGLPWNEQFF
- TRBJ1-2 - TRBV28 TGTGCCAGCAGTTCCCGGGGGGACCCCCGGGGCTACACCTTC CASSSRGDPRGYTF
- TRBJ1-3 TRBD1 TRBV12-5 TGTGCTAGTGGTACCCGGACAGGGCTCCTTTTAAACACCATATATTTT CASGTRTGLLLNTIYF
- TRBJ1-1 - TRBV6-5 TGTGCCAGCACCCGGGCGGGTGAAGCTTTCTTT CASTRAGEAFF
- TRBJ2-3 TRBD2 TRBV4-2 TGTGCCAGCAGCCAGGCTTCACTAGCGGGGGGCACAGATACGCAGTATTTT CASSQASLAGGTDTQYF
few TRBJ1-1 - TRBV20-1 TGCAGTGCACCCGGGGGGCCGGGCACTGAAGCTTTCTTT CSAPGGPGTEAFF
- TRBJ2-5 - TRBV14 TGTGCCAGCAGCCAGCGAACGTACCAAGAGACCCAGTACTTC CASSQRTYQETQYF
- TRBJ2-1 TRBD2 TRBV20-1 TGCAGTGCTAGAGTAACTAGCGGGGGGGAACCCAATGAGCAGTTCTTC CSARVTSGGEPNEQFF
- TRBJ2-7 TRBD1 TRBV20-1 TGCAGTGCTAGTTTGCGTACCGGACAGGCCGAGGAGCAGTACTTC CSASLRTGQAEEQYF
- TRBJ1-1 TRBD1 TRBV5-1 TGCGCCAGCAGCTTGAGAAGCGTTGCCGGGACAGCCAACACTGAAGCTTTCTTT CASSLRSVAGTANTEAFF
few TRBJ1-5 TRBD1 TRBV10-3 TGTGCCATCAGTGAAAGACAGGGTGGCCAGCCCCAGCATTTT CAISERQGGQPQHF
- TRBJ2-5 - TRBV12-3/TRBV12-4 TGTGCCAGCAGTTTAGTAGCGCCAGAGACCCAGTACTTC CASSLVAPETQYF
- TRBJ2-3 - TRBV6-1 TGTGCCAGCCTCGGGAGACCAGATACGCAGTATTTT CASLGRPDTQYF
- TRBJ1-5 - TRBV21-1 TGTGCCAGCAGCAAAGGGGGTCGACGCAATCAGCCCCAGCATTTT CASSKGGRRNQPQHF
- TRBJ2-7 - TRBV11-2 TGTGCCAGCAGCTTAGCCCATCGGTTCTACGAGCAGTACTTC CASSLAHRFYEQYF
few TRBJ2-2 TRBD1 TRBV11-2 TGTGCCAGCAGCCCAGACAGGGGGCGGCACGGGGAGCTGTTTTTT CASSPDRGRHGELFF
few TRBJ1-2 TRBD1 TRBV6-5 TGTGCCAGCAGTTCCCCGGGGACAGGAGTATCTAACTATGGCTACACCTTC CASSSPGTGVSNYGYTF
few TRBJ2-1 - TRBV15 TGTGCCACCAGCAGAGATCTTCCGGAAAACAATGAGCAGTTCTTC CATSRDLPENNEQFF
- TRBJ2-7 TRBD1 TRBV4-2 TGTGCCAGCAGCCAACGAACCACCGGGACAGGGCTGTCCTACGAGCAGTACTTC CASSQRTTGTGLSYEQYF
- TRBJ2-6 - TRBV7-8 TGTGCCAGCAGCTTAGTGGCGGGGTGGGGAAGCTCTGGGGCCAACGTCCTGACTTTC CASSLVAGWGSSGANVLTF
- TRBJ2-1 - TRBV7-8 TGTGCCAGCAGCTTAGTACGGGGTTGGGATGAGCAGTTCTTC CASSLVRGWDEQFF
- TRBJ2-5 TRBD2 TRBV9 TGTGCCAGCAGCGTAGGCCAGCGGGGGCACCCTGGGGAGACCCAGTACTTC CASSVGQRGHPGETQYF
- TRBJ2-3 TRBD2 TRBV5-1 TGCGCCAGCAGCTTAAACCTAGCGGCCACATATACGCAGTATTTT CASSLNLAATYTQYF
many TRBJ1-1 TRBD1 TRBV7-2 TGTGCCAGCAGCTGGGGACAGGGAGTGAACACTGAAGCTTTCTTT CASSWGQGVNTEAFF
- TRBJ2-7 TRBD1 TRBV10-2 TGCGCCAGCGGAACAGGGGAGCACGAGCAGTACTTC CASGTGEHEQYF
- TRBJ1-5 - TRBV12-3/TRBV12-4 TGTGCCAGCAGTTTTTCCCTCCGGGGGGATCAGCCCCAGCATTTT CASSFSLRGDQPQHF
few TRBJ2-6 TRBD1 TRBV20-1 TGCAGTCCGGGACAGAGAATATTCTCTGGGGCCAACGTCCTGACTTTC CSPGQRIFSGANVLTF
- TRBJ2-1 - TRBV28 TGTGCCAGCAGTACCCGGATCTCCTACAATGAGCAGTTCTTC CASSTRISYNEQFF
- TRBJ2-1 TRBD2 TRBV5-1 TGCGCCAGCAGCTTGGGCGTAGCAGGGAGGGGAGAGCAGTTCTTC CASSLGVAGRGEQFF
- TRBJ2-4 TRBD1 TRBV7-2 TGTGCCAGCAGCTTGTTCCGGGACAGCCCCAAAAACATTCAGTACTTC CASSLFRDSPKNIQYF
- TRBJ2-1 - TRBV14 TGTGCCAGCAGCAAGGACCAATATGAGCAGTTCTTC CASSKDQYEQFF
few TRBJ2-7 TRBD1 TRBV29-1 TGCAGCGTGCGAGACAGGGTAGATTCCTACGAGCAGTACTTC CSVRDRVDSYEQYF
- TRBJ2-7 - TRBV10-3 TGTGCCATCAGGGGCGGGGACGGCGAGCAGTACTTC CAIRGGDGEQYF
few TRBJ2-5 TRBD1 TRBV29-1 TGCAGCGTACGCCCCAGGGGGGAGACCCAGTACTTC CSVRPRGETQYF
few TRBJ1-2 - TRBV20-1 TGCAGTGCTTCTATTGGTAACTATGGCTACACCTTC CSASIGNYGYTF
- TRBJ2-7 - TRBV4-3 TGCGCCAGCAGCCAAGAACAGCTTAGCTCCTACGAGCAGTACTTC CASSQEQLSSYEQYF
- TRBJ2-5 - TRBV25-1 TGTGCCAGCAGTGAACTAGCCCCACTCCAAGAGACCCAGTACTTC CASSELAPLQETQYF
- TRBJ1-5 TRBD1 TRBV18 TGTGCCAGCTCAACAGGACAGGGCGGAGGTCAGCCCCAGCATTTT CASSTGQGGGQPQHF
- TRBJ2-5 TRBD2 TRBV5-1 TGCGCCAGCAGCTTCCTAGCGGGGGTTGAGACCCAGTACTTC CASSFLAGVETQYF
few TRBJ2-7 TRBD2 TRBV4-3 TGCGCCAGCAGCCAAGAATTGGGGACTAGCGGGTACTACGAGCAGTACTTC CASSQELGTSGYYEQYF
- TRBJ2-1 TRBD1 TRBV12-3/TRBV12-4 TGTGCCAGCAGTTCAAGCCGAGAGGACAGGGGTTACAATGAGCAGTTCTTC CASSSSREDRGYNEQFF
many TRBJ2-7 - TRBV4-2 TGTGCCAGCAGCCGTGTCCTTACGGACTATTACGAGCAGTACTTC CASSRVLTDYYEQYF
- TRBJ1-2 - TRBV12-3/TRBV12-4 TGTGCCAGCAGCCGAAATCGAGGAGGTGGCTACACCTTC CASSRNRGGGYTF
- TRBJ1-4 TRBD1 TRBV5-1 TGCGCCAGCAGCGTGGGACAGACTAATGAAAAACTGTTTTTT CASSVGQTNEKLFF